This TCR beta chain was retrieved from a study of blood T cell repertoires in COVID-19. The length of the CDR3 is 11 residues. The germline CDR1 and CDR2 sequences are SQVTM and ANQGSEA. Trimming pared 7 bases from V and 5 bases from J, leaving 11 bases between. Using immunoSEQ multiplex PCR, the repertoire was profiled, and TCRdb retains in-frame clones only, with some absent. The repertoire holds about 170,000 clones, with around 79% as singletons. V is TRBV29-1 and J is TRBJ2-5; a possible D gene is TRBD1 (5 bases). The TCR was taken from a woman in her 70s in a cohort exposed to, infected with or recovered from COVID-19 (not recorded which). Input material: PBMCs or T cells enriched from blood (not recorded which). The CDR3 region is CSARAWETQYF. The DNA of the CDR3 is TGCAGCGCCAGGGCGTGGGAGACCCAGTACTTC.